Listed here are 27 T cell receptor beta chains from one sample, sequenced in a study of cytomegalovirus exposure and HLA in healthy donors. Use of 60 Vbeta and 13 Jbeta primers characterized the PCR. Profiled with immunoSEQ multiplex PCR; TCRdb holds only in-frame clones, not every one. The profile shows about 200,000 clones, about 80% of them singletons. The sample was PBMCs. These TCRs come from a man in his forties or fifties in good health and CMV-seropositive.

This chain links TRBV4-1 with TRBJ2-1; D gene unclear. From germline, CDR1 is MGHRA and CDR2 YSYEKL. V lost 0 bases to trimming and J lost 6 bases, with 6 bases between them. There are 13 residues in the CDR3. The CDR3 protein is CASSQDPGNEQFF. Written as DNA, the CDR3 is TGCGCCAGCAGCCAAGATCCGGGCAATGAGCAGTTCTTC.

This chain uses TRBV7-3 with TRBJ2-3, with D possibly matching TRBD2 (7 bases). There are 16 residues in the CDR3. In germline, CDR1 is SGHTA, CDR2 FQGTGA. V lost 1 base and J lost 3, with 14 bases in between. Written as DNA, the CDR3 is TGTGCCAGCAGCTTAAGGGGGGGCGGCAGAACAGATACGCAGTATTTT. This codes for CASSLRGGGRTDTQYF. Variable domain in full (rest from reference TRBV7-3 and TRBJ2-3): GAGVSQTPSNKVTEKGKYVELRCDPISGHTALYWYRQSLGQGPEFLIYFQGTGAADDSGLPNDRFFAVRPEGSVSTLKIQRTERGDSAVYLCASSLRGGGRTDTQYFGPGTRLTVL.

The gene calls are TRBV4-1 and TRBJ1-5, with D possibly being TRBD1 (5 bases). The CDR3 contains 13 residues. Trimming shortened V by 2 bases and J by 4 bases, and 6 bases separated the two germline ends. CDR1 is MGHRA and CDR2 is YSYEKL in the germline V gene. In DNA form, the CDR3 reads TGCGCCAGCAGCCAAAACAGGAATCAGCCCCAGCATTTT. It yields the protein CASSQNRNQPQHF.

The rearrangement links TRBV15 to TRBJ2-7; 8 positions agree with TRBD1. Germline values: CDR1 LNHNV, CDR2 YYDKDF (reference sequence). Trimming took 5 bases from V and 4 from J; bases not matched to a gene: 7. CDR3 size: 14 residues. The CDR3 bases are TGTGCCACCAGCGAAGACAGGGGCCAATACGAGCAGTACTTC. This encodes CATSEDRGQYEQYF.

This clone was observed once. The rearrangement links TRBV4-1 to TRBJ1-4, with a weak D call TRBD1 (5 bases). The ends were cut back, 0 bases at V and 7 bases at J, with 12 bases in the middle. From germline, CDR1 is MGHRA and CDR2 YSYEKL. CDR3 length: 15 residues. Here the CDR3 reads CASSQERDTGEKLFF. CDR3 bases: TGCGCCAGCAGCCAAGAAAGAGATACAGGTGAAAAACTGTTTTTT.

V and J are TRBV19 and TRBJ1-1; TRBD1 matches at 7 bases. The CDR3 is made up of 15 amino acids. CDR1 and CDR2 from the germline V gene are LNHDA and SQIVND (reference sequence). J was trimmed by 6 bases and V by 2 bases; bases with no gene match: 9. The CDR3 nucleotides read TGTGCCAGTAGTATACTTGGCTTCGACAGGGCTGAAGCTTTCTTT. Protein sequence: CASSILGFDRAEAFF.

The chain links TRBV7-9 to TRBJ1-5; D is uncertain. Looked up from germline, CDR1 is SEHNR and CDR2 is FQNEAQ (reference sequence). V lost 1 base, J lost 0 bases, and 16 bases lay in between. The CDR3 extends over 18 amino acids. CDR3 nucleotides: TGTGCCAGCAGCTTAGTGGAATCAGGATGGGCTAGCAATCAGCCCCAGCATTTT. As protein: CASSLVESGWASNQPQHF.

The genes are TRBV9 and TRBJ2-3; D uncertain. The CDR3 sequence is 14 residues long. Germline assignment: CDR1 SGDLS and CDR2 YYNGEE. Between the trimmed V and J ends, which lost 0 bases and 0 bases, there was a span of 5 bases. The CDR3 spells CASSVDGSTDTQYF. CDR3 DNA: TGTGCCAGCAGCGTAGACGGGAGCACAGATACGCAGTATTTT.

The genes are TRBV7-2 and TRBJ1-5; no definite D call. The CDR3 spans 12 residues. Trimming stripped 4 bases from V and 6 bases from J, with 7 bases between. Germline CDR1 and CDR2: SGHTA and FQGNSA. Here the CDR3 reads CASSSPGQPQHF. In nucleotides, the CDR3 is TGTGCCAGCAGCTCTCCGGGTCAGCCCCAGCATTTT. Filled out from reference TRBV7-2 and TRBJ1-5, the complete variable domain reads GAGVSQSPSNKVTEKGKDVELRCDPISGHTALYWYRQSLGQGLEFLIYFQGNSAPDKSGLPSDRFSAERTGGSVSTLTIQRTQQEDSAVYLCASSSPGQPQHFGDGTRLSIL.

V usage is TRBV19 and J usage is TRBJ2-1, with 11 positions matching TRBD2. CDR1 and CDR2 from the germline V gene are LNHDA and SQIVND (reference sequence). The CDR3 contains 15 residues. The V and J ends lost 3 bases and 6 bases, in that order; junction bases with no gene match: 4. The CDR3 DNA reads TGTGCCAGTAGTATCGGGACTAGCGGTAGCAATGAGCAGTTCTTC. This gives the protein CASSIGTSGSNEQFF. The variable domain in full, completed from reference TRBV19 and TRBJ2-1, reads DGGITQSPKYLFRKEGQNVTLSCEQNLNHDAMYWYRQDPGQGLRLIYYSQIVNDFQKGDIAEGYSVSREKKESFPLTVTSAQKNPTAFYLCASSIGTSGSNEQFFGPGTRLTVL.

The CDR3 nucleotides are TGTGCCAGCAGCCCGGAGAGCTCCTACGAGCAGTACTTC. It is translated as CASSPESSYEQYF. This chain connects TRBV5-4 to TRBJ2-7, with D hard to call. Germline-derived CDR1 and CDR2 are SGHNT and YYREEE (reference sequence). The CDR3 has 13 amino acids. Trimming took off 4 bases at V and 0 bases at J, with 8 bases between the two ends.

The chain carries TRBV6-6 and TRBJ2-1, with TRBD1 identical over 9 bases. This CDR3 has 14 residues. Per germline, CDR1 MNHNY and CDR2 SVGAGI (reference sequence). The V segment lost 6 bases and the J segment 9 bases; nucleotides outside the gene matches: 9. Written as DNA, the CDR3 is TGTGCCAGCAGGGCAGGACAGGGGACGCGTGAGCAGTTCTTC. As protein: CASRAGQGTREQFF.

V usage is TRBV6-6 and J usage is TRBJ1-2, with 7 bases aligning to TRBD1. This CDR3 is 15 amino acids long. With 0 bases clipped from V and 3 bases from J, the junction kept 4 bases outside the gene matches. CDR1 is MNHNY, CDR2 SVGAGI, per germline (reference sequence). The CDR3 bases are TGTGCCAGCAGTTACTCGACAGGGTCCGACTATGGCTACACCTTC. The encoded protein is CASSYSTGSDYGYTF.

This chain uses TRBV5-6 with TRBJ2-2, with unresolved D. The V and J ends lost 3 bases and 2 bases respectively, with 2 bases between them. This CDR3 has 12 residues. CDR1 is SGHDT and CDR2 is YYEEEE in the germline V gene. CDR3 coding DNA: TGTGCCAGCAGCTCTAACACCGGGGAGCTGTTTTTT. The encoded protein is CASSSNTGELFF.

This chain joins TRBV15 and TRBJ1-1; TRBD1 is a possible D gene (6 bases). This CDR3 region has 15 residues. Germline CDR1 is LNHNV and CDR2 is YYDKDF (reference sequence). The ends were cut back, 5 bases at V and 0 bases at J, with 13 bases in the middle. Here the CDR3 DNA reads TGTGCCACCAGCCCTATGGGGGACATGAACACTGAAGCTTTCTTT. Translation: CATSPMGDMNTEAFF.

The rearrangement uses TRBV6-6 and TRBJ2-2; tentatively, D is TRBD2 (6 bases). The CDR3 is 15 amino acids. Trimming removed 8 bases from V and 7 bases from J, with 20 bases in between. CDR1 and CDR2 (germline): MNHNY, SVGAGI (reference sequence). The CDR3 DNA sequence: TGTGCCAGCGGGGAGGCAGGAAAGAGGGTCGGGGAGCTGTTTTTT. Protein sequence: CASGEAGKRVGELFF.

This clone was observed at least ten times. J is TRBJ1-1 and V is TRBV15; 7 nucleotides align to TRBD1. This CDR3 spans 14 amino acids. With V trimmed by 4 bases and J by 3 bases, 5 bases remained unmatched. Per germline, CDR1 LNHNV and CDR2 YYDKDF (reference sequence). CDR3 sequence (DNA): TGTGCCACCAGCACCTACAGGGGTCACACTGAAGCTTTCTTT. Its protein product is CATSTYRGHTEAFF.

This clone was recorded a few times. The rearrangement links TRBV29-1 to TRBJ2-1; the D is unclear. CDR1 and CDR2 from the germline V gene are SQVTM and ANQGSEA. Deletions cut 6 bases from V and 2 bases from J, with 5 bases between. This CDR3 has 11 amino acids. CDR3 protein: CSVAAYNEQFF. In nucleotides, the CDR3 is TGCAGCGTCGCGGCCTACAATGAGCAGTTCTTC.

This chain connects TRBV5-6 to TRBJ1-4; the D gene is possibly TRBD1 (6 bases). Germline V gene data show CDR1 as SGHDT and CDR2 as YYEEEE. The CDR3 contains 14 residues. Trimming left V 0 bases short and J 12 bases short, with 15 bases between. The CDR3, as DNA: TGTGCCAGCAGCTTGGGACAGGCCCGCGTGGAACTGTTTTTT. It encodes CASSLGQARVELFF. Combining the CDR3 with reference TRBV5-6 and TRBJ1-4 gives the whole variable domain DAGVTQSPTHLIKTRGQQVTLRCSPKSGHDTVSWYQQALGQGPQFIFQYYEEEERQRGNFPDRFSGHQFPNYSSELNVNALLLGDSALYLCASSLGQARVELFFGSGTQLSVL.

The rearrangement joins TRBV10-3 to TRBJ1-2; D gene unclear. V was cut by 0 bases and J by 2 bases, with 10 bases left in between. CDR3 length: 15 residues. Germline loops: CDR1 ENHRY, CDR2 SYGVKD. This CDR3 reads CAISESWQTNYGYTF. CDR3 DNA: TGTGCCATCAGTGAGTCTTGGCAGACAAACTATGGCTACACCTTC.

The CDR3 bases are TGTGCCAGCAGCCCACGGACAGGGTCCACCGGGGAGCTGTTTTTT. Its protein product is CASSPRTGSTGELFF. The J gene is TRBJ2-2, the V gene TRBV7-6, with 8 positions matching TRBD1. Unmatched junction bases numbered 6, after V lost 5 bases and J lost 4 bases. Germline lookup yields CDR1 SGHVS and CDR2 FNYEAQ. This CDR3 region has 15 residues.

This sequence joins TRBV14 and TRBJ1-4; no clear D. The CDR3 sequence is 16 residues long. Trimming took off 0 bases at V and 4 bases at J, with 12 bases between the two ends. The germline V gene has CDR1 SGHDN and CDR2 FVKESK. The CDR3 is CASSQELGAGNEKLFF. DNA of the CDR3: TGTGCCAGCAGCCAAGAGCTGGGAGCCGGTAATGAAAAACTGTTTTTT.

The gene calls are TRBV27 and TRBJ2-2, with D tentatively TRBD2 (6 bases). Germline V CDR1 and CDR2: MNHEY, SMNVEV (reference sequence). The V gene lost 4 bases and the J gene lost 0 bases, with 9 bases spanning the gap. CDR3 length: 15 residues. DNA of the CDR3: TGTGCCAGCAGTTGGGCTAGCGCGAACACCGGGGAGCTGTTTTTT. It specifies CASSWASANTGELFF.

This clone was seen once. The CDR3 here is CASSLGDRDSGELFF. CDR3 in DNA: TGCGCCAGCAGCTTGGGGGACAGGGATAGCGGGGAGCTGTTTTTT. The genes are TRBV5-1 and TRBJ2-2; 9 bases fit TRBD1. J gave up 7 bases and V 0 bases, and 4 bases lay outside the gene matches. The CDR3 is made up of 15 amino acids. Per germline, CDR1 SGHRS and CDR2 YFSETQ.

The rearrangement links TRBV7-2 to TRBJ2-2; the D gene is possibly TRBD2 (6 bases). Germline V lookup: CDR1 SGHTA, CDR2 FQGNSA. This CDR3 has 16 amino acids. Deletions cut 5 bases from V and 4 bases from J, with 17 bases between. The CDR3 loop is CASSPLLARSTGELFF. The CDR3 nucleotides are TGTGCCAGCAGCCCCCTACTAGCTCGGAGCACCGGGGAGCTGTTTTTT.

The V call is TRBV9, the J call TRBJ1-1, with TRBD1 as a possible D gene (5 bases). Trimming left V 0 bases short and J 5 bases short, with 17 bases between. Germline V gene lookup returns CDR1 SGDLS and CDR2 YYNGEE. This CDR3 is 16 amino acids long. The CDR3 here is CASSVGDGMGGTEAFF. The CDR3, as DNA: TGTGCCAGCAGCGTAGGAGACGGAATGGGGGGGACTGAAGCTTTCTTT.

This rearrangement joins TRBV5-1 to TRBJ2-6; D perhaps matches TRBD2 (7 bases). V lost 3 bases to trimming and J lost 1 base, with 20 bases between them. The CDR3 is 19 amino acids. Per the germline V gene, CDR1 is SGHRS and CDR2 is YFSETQ. In DNA form, the CDR3 reads TGCGCCAGCAGCTCGACTCGCGGGGGCCAACGGTCTGGGGCCAACGTCCTGACTTTC. Protein: CASSSTRGGQRSGANVLTF.